This TCR beta chain was sequenced for a study of T cell repertoires in cytomegalovirus infection. MiXCR, run by TCRdb on the reads, gives a single entry per CDR3 protein. The repertoire holds 360,000 or so distinct CDR3 sequences, with about 35% as singletons. About this clonotype itself: Antigen specificity is unknown.

The germline V gene has CDR1 LGHDT and CDR2 YNNKEL (reference sequence). This CDR3 comprises 16 residues. The V segment lost 3 bases and the J segment 3 bases; nucleotides outside the gene matches: 9. This clonotype was sampled from a human donor in good health (CMV status not recorded). Some clones in this sample may be carry-over from other donors' samples. The chain combines TRBV3-1 with TRBJ2-7; 9 bases fit TRBD1. The sequencing here drew on cultured PBMCs, taken from culture after CMV antigen stimulation. CDR3 in amino acids: CASSQIRTGVDYEQYF. The CDR3 bases are TGTGCCAGCAGCCAGATTAGGACAGGGGTCGACTACGAGCAGTACTTC.